The clone carrying this T cell receptor (beta chain) was found many times. V lost 0 bases, J lost 2 bases, and 11 bases stayed unmatched. The CDR3 spans 17 residues. In germline, CDR1 is DFQATT, CDR2 SNEGSKA (reference sequence). These data belong to a study of T cells in Graves' hyperthyroidism and ophthalmopathy. Regions amplified from RNA transcripts were the TCR beta CDR3 regions. HTBI primers drove first-round RT-PCR of the TCR CDR3. TCRdb ran MiXCR on the multiplex PCR reads and lists one entry per CDR3 protein. The profile covers some 720,000 distinct CDR3 sequences, with roughly 15% appearing a single time and over 7.5% taken by the ten largest.

This sequence joins TRBV20-1 and TRBJ2-3, with 7 bases aligning to TRBD2. The clonotype was recovered from a man between 18 and 29 years old with Graves' hyperthyroidism. Sequences were obtained from blood. CDR3 region: CSARDVASGLNTDTQYF. The CDR3 coding sequence is TGCAGTGCTAGAGATGTGGCTAGCGGCCTTAACACAGATACGCAGTATTTT.